A single T cell receptor beta chain is shown here with its context. The CDR3 has 16 residues. The J segment lost 2 bases and the V segment lost 8 bases, leaving 13 bases of the junction unmatched. Germline lookup yields CDR1 LNHDA and CDR2 SQIVND (reference sequence). Measured with immunoSEQ multiplex PCR; TCRdb has only the in-frame clones, and not every one. The sample lists a few hundred thousand clones; about 86% were seen once. These data are taken from a study of blood T cell repertoires in COVID-19. Overall study: Sample material is recorded as cDNA or gDNA derived from T cells, B-cell-depleted T cells, or PBMCs.

This receptor was obtained from a woman between 50 and 59 years old with acute or convalescent COVID-19. Material: peripheral blood. The V gene is TRBV19, the J gene TRBJ2-3; TRBD1 matches 7 bases. The CDR3 region is CASSIRTGTVTDTQYF. The CDR3 nucleotides are TGTGCCAGTTCGATACGCACCGGGACAGTCACAGATACGCAGTATTTT.